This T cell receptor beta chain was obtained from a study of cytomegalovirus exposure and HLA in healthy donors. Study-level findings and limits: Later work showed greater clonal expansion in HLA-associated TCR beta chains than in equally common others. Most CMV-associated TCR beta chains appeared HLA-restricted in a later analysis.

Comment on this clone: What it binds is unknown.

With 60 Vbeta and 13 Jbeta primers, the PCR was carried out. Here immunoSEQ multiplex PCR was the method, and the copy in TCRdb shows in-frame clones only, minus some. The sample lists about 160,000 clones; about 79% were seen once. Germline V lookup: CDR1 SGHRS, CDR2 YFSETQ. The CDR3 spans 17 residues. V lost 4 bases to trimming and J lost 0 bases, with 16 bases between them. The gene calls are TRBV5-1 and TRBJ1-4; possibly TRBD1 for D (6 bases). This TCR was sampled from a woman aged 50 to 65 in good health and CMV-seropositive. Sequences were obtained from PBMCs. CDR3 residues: CASSPWTVTPTNEKLFF. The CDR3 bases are TGCGCCAGCAGCCCCTGGACAGTTACACCAACTAATGAAAAACTGTTTTTT.